This is a list of T cell receptor beta chains from one sample in a study of human T cells and chemical hapten exposure. TCRdb re-called the 5' RACE reads through MiXCR, storing one row per CDR3 protein. The sample consists of 100,000 to 120,000 distinct CDR3 sequences, 19% of them appearing once. Every receptor here comes from a human donor in good health. CDR3s include the opening cysteine and the closing phenylalanine or tryptophan. The D gene is left open where the match is weak. Expanded clones get a size class; other rows say once, few or many, or leave the size out.

cdr3_nt | cdr3_aa | clone_size | d_call | j_call | v_call
TGTGCCAGCAGTCGGGCAGGGGGCTCCTACAATGAGCAGTTCTTC | CASSRAGGSYNEQFF | - | TRBD1 | TRBJ2-1 | TRBV25-1
TGTGCCAGCAGTTCAGCGGACAGCACAGATACGCAGTATTTT | CASSSADSTDTQYF | - | - | TRBJ2-3 | TRBV6-5
TGCAGTGCTCCCAGGGAGGGATCGGCTTTCTTT | CSAPREGSAFF | few | - | TRBJ1-1 | TRBV20-1
TGTGCCAGCAGCTTAGGCGCGTTGAGCGGGAGCTCCTACAATGAGCAGTTCTTC | CASSLGALSGSSYNEQFF | - | TRBD2 | TRBJ2-1 | TRBV7-9
TGTGCCAGCTCACTATTGGGACAAGCAACTAATGAAAAACTGTTTTTT | CASSLLGQATNEKLFF | - | - | TRBJ1-4 | TRBV18
TGTGCCAGCAGTTTTGCAGTCCCCTCCGGGGCCAACGTCCTGACTTTC | CASSFAVPSGANVLTF | many | - | TRBJ2-6 | TRBV27
TGTGCCTGGAGCGAGGTGGCGGCCGGGCCCGCGAGCACCGGGGAGCTGTTTTTT | CAWSEVAAGPASTGELFF | - | - | TRBJ2-2 | TRBV30
TGTGCCAGCAGTTACTCGACATACGGGAACAATGAGCAGTTCTTC | CASSYSTYGNNEQFF | few | - | TRBJ2-1 | TRBV6-5
TGTGCCAGCAGCTTAGCGCAGGGAAACTATGGCTACACCTTC | CASSLAQGNYGYTF | few | - | TRBJ1-2 | TRBV7-9
TGCGCCAGCAGCTTGGCCAGGACAGGTCACCGGTCTAGCACTGAAGCTTTCTTT | CASSLARTGHRSSTEAFF | - | TRBD1 | TRBJ1-1 | TRBV5-1
TGTGCCAGCAGCCAGACTAGCGGGAGGACAGATACGCAGTATTTT | CASSQTSGRTDTQYF | - | TRBD2 | TRBJ2-3 | TRBV3-1
TGTGCCAGCAGTACATACAGGGGGTTGCAGCCCCAGCATTTT | CASSTYRGLQPQHF | - | TRBD1 | TRBJ1-5 | TRBV28
TGTGCCAGCAGTTTAATCAGGGGTGGTACTGAAGCTTTCTTT | CASSLIRGGTEAFF | - | - | TRBJ1-1 | TRBV27
TGTGCCAGCAGCTTGGCGGATCCGGGTCAGCCCCAGCATTTT | CASSLADPGQPQHF | - | - | TRBJ1-5 | TRBV5-6
TGTGCCAGCAGCCAGGGCACTATCTACGAGCAGTACTTC | CASSQGTIYEQYF | - | - | TRBJ2-7 | TRBV14
TGTGCCAGCAGTTACTCGATTGGCGGCACAGGGGACGAGCAGTACTTC | CASSYSIGGTGDEQYF | - | TRBD1 | TRBJ2-7 | TRBV6-6
TGTGCCAGCAGCCAAGTAAATACATTCACAGATACGCAGTATTTT | CASSQVNTFTDTQYF | few | - | TRBJ2-3 | TRBV3-1
TGCAGTGCTAGAGATCGGGGTTTCCGCGAAAAACTGTTTTTT | CSARDRGFREKLFF | - | - | TRBJ1-4 | TRBV20-1
TGTGCCACCCGCCCCATAGCCGGACGTGCCGAAGCTTTCTTT | CATRPIAGRAEAFF | - | - | TRBJ1-1 | TRBV7-8
TGTGCCAGCAGTTCCCACGCTCGGTGGGGGGACGAGCAGTACTTC | CASSSHARWGDEQYF | many | - | TRBJ2-7 | TRBV28
TGTGCCAGCATAGAAAGGGGCCGCTACACCTTC | CASIERGRYTF | few | - | TRBJ1-2 | TRBV2
TGTGCCACCGGGACTAGCGGGCACACAGATACGCAGTATTTT | CATGTSGHTDTQYF | few | TRBD2 | TRBJ2-3 | TRBV10-3